This T cell receptor (beta chain) is drawn from a study of control samples from healthy donors and cancer patients. This clone was detected once. The CDR3 is made up of 13 amino acids. The table came from immunoSEQ multiplex PCR; TCRdb's copy has only in-frame clones and leaves some out. The sample has 400,000 to 450,000 clones, 90% seen once. Sequenced material: PBMCs. This clonotype was sampled from a man aged 35 to 55 with head and neck cancer. The chain links TRBV21-1 to TRBJ1-1; no check of the table's D call, TRBD1, against the DNA was made. TRBV21-1 is classified as a pseudogene. The CDR3 coding sequence is TGTGCCAGCAGCAAAGTCATGAACACTGAAGCTTTCTTT. This encodes CASSKVMNTEAFF.